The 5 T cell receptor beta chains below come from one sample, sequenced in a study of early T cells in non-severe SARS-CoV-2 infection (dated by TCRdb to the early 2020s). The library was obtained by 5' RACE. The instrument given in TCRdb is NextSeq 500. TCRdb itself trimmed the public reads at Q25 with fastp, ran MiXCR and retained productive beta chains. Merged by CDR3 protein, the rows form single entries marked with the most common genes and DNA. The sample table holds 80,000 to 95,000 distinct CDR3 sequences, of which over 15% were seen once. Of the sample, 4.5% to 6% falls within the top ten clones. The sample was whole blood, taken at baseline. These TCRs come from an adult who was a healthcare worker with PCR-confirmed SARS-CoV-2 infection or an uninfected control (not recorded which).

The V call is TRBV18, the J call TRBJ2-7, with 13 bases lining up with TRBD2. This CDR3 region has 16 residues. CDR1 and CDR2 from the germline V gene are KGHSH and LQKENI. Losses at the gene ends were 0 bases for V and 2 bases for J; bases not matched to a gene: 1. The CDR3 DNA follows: TGTGCCAGCTCACCACCGGGACTAGCGGGAACCTACGAGCAGTACTTC. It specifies CASSPPGLAGTYEQYF.

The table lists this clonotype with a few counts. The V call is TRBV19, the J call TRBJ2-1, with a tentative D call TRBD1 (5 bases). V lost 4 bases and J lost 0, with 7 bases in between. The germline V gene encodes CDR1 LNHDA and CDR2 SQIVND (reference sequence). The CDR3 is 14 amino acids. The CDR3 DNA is TGTGCCAGTAGTAGACAGCTCTCCTACAATGAGCAGTTCTTC. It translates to CASSRQLSYNEQFF.

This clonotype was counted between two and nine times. The CDR3 DNA reads TGTGCCAGCAGTTACTATGGGAATCAGCCCCAGCATTTT. Its translation is CASSYYGNQPQHF. The chain couples TRBV6-2 or TRBV6-3 to TRBJ1-5; D is ambiguous. The CDR3 loop spans 13 amino acids. Trimming cost V 1 base and J 4 bases, with 5 bases left between them. CDR1 is MNHEY, CDR2 SVGEGT, per germline.

This chain's CDR3 is CASKPGPQVNEQFF. The CDR3 DNA reads TGTGCCAGCAAGCCGGGACCACAGGTCAATGAGCAGTTCTTC. V usage is TRBV2 and J usage is TRBJ2-1; D may correspond to TRBD1 or TRBD2 (5 bases each). Germline V gene lookup returns CDR1 SNHLY and CDR2 FYNNEI. Between the trimmed V and J ends, which lost 7 bases and 6 bases, there was a span of 16 bases. The CDR3 runs 14 residues.

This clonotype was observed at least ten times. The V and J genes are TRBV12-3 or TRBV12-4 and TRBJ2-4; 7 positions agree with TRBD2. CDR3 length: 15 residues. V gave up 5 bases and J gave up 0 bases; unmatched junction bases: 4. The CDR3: CASSQAGLAKNIQYF. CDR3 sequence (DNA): TGTGCCAGCAGTCAAGCGGGACTAGCCAAAAACATTCAGTACTTC.